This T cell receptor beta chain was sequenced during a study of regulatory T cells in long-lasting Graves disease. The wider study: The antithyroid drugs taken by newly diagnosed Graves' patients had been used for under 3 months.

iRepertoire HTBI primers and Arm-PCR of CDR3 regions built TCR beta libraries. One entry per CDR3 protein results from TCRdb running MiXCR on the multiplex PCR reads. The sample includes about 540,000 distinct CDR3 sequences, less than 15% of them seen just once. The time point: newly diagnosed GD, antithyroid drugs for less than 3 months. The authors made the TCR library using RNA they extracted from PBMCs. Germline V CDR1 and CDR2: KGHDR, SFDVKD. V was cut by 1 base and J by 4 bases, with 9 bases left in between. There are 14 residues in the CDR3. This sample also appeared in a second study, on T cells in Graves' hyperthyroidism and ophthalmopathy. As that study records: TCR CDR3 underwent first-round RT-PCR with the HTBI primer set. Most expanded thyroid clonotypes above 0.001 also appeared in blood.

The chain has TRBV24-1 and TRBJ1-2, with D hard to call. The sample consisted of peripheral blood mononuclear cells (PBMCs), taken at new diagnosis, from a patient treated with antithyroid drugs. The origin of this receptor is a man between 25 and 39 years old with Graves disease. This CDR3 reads CATSDLYTSYGYTF. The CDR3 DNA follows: TGTGCCACCAGTGATTTATACACCTCCTATGGCTACACCTTC.